This T cell receptor beta chain derives from a study of blood T cell repertoires in COVID-19. Study information: Sites across the United States, Italy and Spain contributed samples from acute and convalescent COVID-19. Sources were T cells, B-cell-depleted T cells, or PBMCs; the material itself was cDNA or gDNA.

Methods used by the authors: Reference gene primer amplification gave nucleated cell count estimates. This table comes from immunoSEQ multiplex PCR, and its TCRdb copy is limited to in-frame clones, with some not included. V and J calls and clone size are those listed in that table; D and trimming were worked out from the DNA. The sample shows some 100,000 clones, around 80% of them seen only once. Germline values: CDR1 SGDLS, CDR2 YYNGEE. Trimming took 1 base from V and 4 from J; bases not matched to a gene: 9. The CDR3 is 17 residues long. This rearrangement joins TRBV9 to TRBJ2-5, with 11 positions matching TRBD2. This TCR was sampled from a human donor in a cohort sampled during active or convalescent COVID-19. Sequenced: peripheral blood. The CDR3 nucleotides read TGTGCCAGCAGCGTACTAGCGGGGGGAGGGCGAGGAGAGACCCAGTACTTC. Its translation is CASSVLAGGGRGETQYF.